The next 26 T cell receptor beta chains were all read from a single sample in a study of CD8+CD57+ T cells in acquired aplastic anemia. Genomic DNA constituted the template upon which TCR beta VDJ and CDR3 profiling was performed. TCRdb processed the reads anew with MiXCR; each CDR3 protein has one entry. This repertoire shows 150,000 or so distinct CDR3 sequences, less than 50% found once; its top ten account for roughly 30%. The authors sequenced patients whose flow cytometry had shown CD8+CD57+ cell expansion. What was sequenced was sorted CD4+, CD8+, or CD8+CD57+ T cells (not recorded which) from PBMCs. The source is a human donor with aplastic anemia.

In its sample, this clonotype was seen a few times. A read error may account for a junction end that differs from germline. The CDR3 coding sequence is TGTGCCAGCAGCTTGGACAACGCGTACACCTTC. Its translation is CASSLDNAYTF. The chain links TRBV5-3 to TRBJ1-2; TRBD1 is a possible D gene (5 bases). TRBV5-3 is identified as an open reading frame with a role that is uncertain. The CDR3 totals 11 residues.

About this clonotype itself: Likely a read error: the CDR3 ends without its conserved phenylalanine or tryptophan. J is TRBJ1-1 and V is TRBV15; TRBD1 agrees at 8 bases. The germline V gene has CDR1 LNHNV and CDR2 YYDKDF (reference sequence). This CDR3 has 13 amino acids. The J segment lost 5 bases and the V segment lost 9 bases, leaving 8 bases of the junction unmatched. The CDR3 loop is CATTTGVRTEAFL. The CDR3 region has the DNA TGTGCCACAACGACAGGGGTAAGGACTGAAGCTTTCCTC.

Worth noting for this clonotype: A much larger clone differs from this one at a single base, so this may be a read error. The rearrangement joins TRBV11-3 to TRBJ1-2; D possibly corresponds to TRBD1 (5 bases). The germline V gene has CDR1 SGHNT and CDR2 YENEEA. The CDR3 contains 14 residues. The chain's CDR3 is CASSLAYQGDGYIF. CDR3 nucleotide sequence: TGTGCCAGCAGCTTAGCGTATCAGGGCGATGGCTACATCTTC. The full variable domain, rest sourced from reference TRBV11-3 and TRBJ1-2, is EAGVVQSPRYKIIEKKQPVAFWCNPISGHNTLYWYLQNLGQGPELLIRYENEEAVDDSQLPKDRFSAERLKGVDSTLKIQPAELGDSAVYLCASSLAYQGDGYIFGSGTRLTVV.

The table lists this clonotype with many counts. At one boundary the junction diverges from the germline segment, which might be a read error. The chain recombines TRBV7-7 with TRBJ1-6; D uncertain. CDR3 length equals 16 residues. From germline, CDR1 is SSHAT and CDR2 FNYEAQ (reference sequence). The CDR3 spells CASSMAGPSNNSPLHF. The CDR3 DNA sequence: TGTGCTAGCAGCATGGCAGGACCTTCTAATAATTCACCCCTCCACTTT.

V usage is TRBV5-1 and J usage is TRBJ2-3; D remains ambiguous. The germline CDR1 and CDR2 sequences are SGHRS and YFSETQ. Deletions cut 1 base from V and 0 bases from J, with 12 bases between. The CDR3 totals 16 residues. The CDR3 DNA follows: TGCGCCAGCAGCTTGAGACCCGAACTAAGCACAGATACGCAGTATTTT. Amino acids: CASSLRPELSTDTQYF.

The chain uses TRBV24-1 and TRBJ2-3; 9 nucleotides agree with TRBD2. The CDR3 extends over 15 amino acids. CDR1 KGHDR and CDR2 SFDVKD come from the germline V gene. V trimming: 9 bases; J trimming: 4 bases; junction bases outside the gene matches: 10. This CDR3 is CATQRGSGGPDTQYF. CDR3 DNA: TGTGCCACCCAGCGAGGTAGCGGGGGCCCAGATACGCAGTATTTT.

The chain employs TRBV4-1 and TRBJ2-5; D ambiguous. The CDR3 has 14 residues. Looked up from germline, CDR1 is MGHRA and CDR2 is YSYEKL. The V and J ends lost 1 base and 0 bases respectively, with 6 bases between them. The CDR3 DNA reads TGCGCCAGCAGCCAAGTGGCGCACCAAGAGACCCAGTACTTC. This sequence encodes CASSQVAHQETQYF.

The CDR3 reads CSATQGIAGGTYEQYF. CDR3 DNA: TGCAGTGCTACCCAAGGTATAGCGGGGGGAACCTACGAGCAGTACTTC. This chain connects TRBV20-1 to TRBJ2-7; 10 bases align to TRBD2. The germline CDR1 and CDR2 sequences are DFQATT and SNEGSKA (reference sequence). With V trimmed by 4 bases and J by 2 bases, 11 bases remained unmatched. This CDR3 is built from 16 residues.

The chain links TRBV19 to TRBJ1-1; D call uncertain. The CDR3 consists of 11 residues. The germline V gene encodes CDR1 LNHDA and CDR2 SQIVND (reference sequence). V was shortened by 0 bases and J by 4 bases, with 0 bases between the two germline ends. CDR3 in amino acids: CASSIDTEAFF. The CDR3 DNA reads as TGTGCCAGTAGTATAGACACTGAAGCTTTCTTT.

The V call is TRBV7-9, the J call TRBJ2-1; 11 bases are a match to TRBD2. Germline lookup yields CDR1 SEHNR and CDR2 FQNEAQ (reference sequence). The J segment lost 7 bases and the V segment lost 5 bases, leaving 10 bases of the junction unmatched. The CDR3 is 16 residues long. CDR3 loop: CASSQVLAGEGNEQFF. The CDR3 DNA reads TGTGCCAGCAGCCAAGTACTAGCGGGAGAAGGAAATGAGCAGTTCTTC.

This clonotype appeared a few times. The gene calls are TRBV28 and TRBJ2-7; D is unclear. This CDR3 has 13 amino acids. CDR1 is MDHEN and CDR2 is SYDVKM in the germline V gene. V lost 3 bases to trimming and J lost 2 bases, with 8 bases between them. CDR3 sequence reads: CASSFDITYEQYF. The CDR3 DNA reads TGTGCCAGCAGTTTCGACATCACCTACGAGCAGTACTTC.

In its sample, this clonotype was seen a few times. The gene calls are TRBV25-1 and TRBJ2-7; possibly TRBD1 for D (6 bases). CDR3 length: 15 amino acids. V dropped 3 bases and J dropped 2 bases, with 14 bases sitting between them. The germline CDR1 and CDR2 sequences are MGHDK and SYGVNS. The CDR3, as DNA: TGTGCCAGCAGTGACACCCGGGACAAGACCTACGAGCAGTACTTC. Translated: CASSDTRDKTYEQYF.

This chain connects TRBV25-1 to TRBJ2-1, with D perhaps matching TRBD1 or TRBD2 (5 bases each). From germline, CDR1 is MGHDK and CDR2 SYGVNS. The CDR3 loop spans 15 amino acids. Trimming left V 4 bases short and J 2 bases short, with 12 bases between. The CDR3 reads CASSAPGPAYNEQFF. DNA for the CDR3: TGTGCCAGCAGTGCACCGGGACCAGCCTACAATGAGCAGTTCTTC.

The table lists this clonotype with many counts. V usage is TRBV7-2 and J usage is TRBJ2-3, with 11 bases identical to TRBD2. This CDR3 has 14 amino acids. The V and J ends lost 6 bases and 10 bases, in that order; junction bases with no gene match: 9. CDR1 is SGHTA and CDR2 is FQGNSA in the germline V gene. For the CDR3, the DNA is TGTGCCAGCAGACCGGGACTAGCGGCCCACCCGCAGTATTTT. Residues: CASRPGLAAHPQYF.

This clonotype was counted ten times or more. The chain is built from TRBV7-8 and TRBJ1-1; weak D call: TRBD1 (5 bases). This CDR3 has 16 residues. Trimming took 4 bases from V and 4 from J, leaving 19 bases between them. Germline CDR1 reads SGHVS; CDR2 reads FQNEAQ. The CDR3 loop reads CASSSTVGAEATEAFF. The CDR3 DNA sequence: TGTGCCAGCAGCTCGACCGTAGGGGCGGAGGCCACTGAAGCTTTCTTT.

The rearrangement uses TRBV7-9 and TRBJ1-4; D unclear. The ends were cut back, 1 base at V and 5 bases at J, with 5 bases in the middle. The CDR3 is made up of 13 amino acids. Germline CDR1 is SEHNR and CDR2 is FQNEAQ (reference sequence). DNA for the CDR3: TGTGCCAGCAGCTTAGGGTTGAATGAAAAACTGTTTTTT. This gives the protein CASSLGLNEKLFF.

This clonotype was detected ten times or more. This chain joins TRBV6-5 and TRBJ1-1; no reliable D call. In germline, CDR1 is MNHEY, CDR2 SVGAGI. This CDR3 is 13 amino acids long. V was cut by 6 bases and J by 1 base, with 9 bases left in between. CDR3 sequence reads: CASRKKGNTEAFF. The CDR3, as DNA: TGTGCCAGCAGAAAGAAGGGGAACACTGAAGCTTTCTTT.

This clonotype was picked up many times. The chain recombines TRBV4-3 with TRBJ2-7, with D maybe TRBD1 (5 bases). V dropped 0 bases and J dropped 0 bases, with 9 bases sitting between them. CDR1 is LGHNA and CDR2 is YSLEER in the germline V gene. CDR3 length: 15 residues. Here the CDR3 reads CASSQDQQGSYEQYF. The CDR3 bases are TGCGCCAGCAGCCAAGATCAGCAGGGCTCCTACGAGCAGTACTTC.

This clonotype showed up many times. The chain combines TRBV5-1 with TRBJ2-7; possibly TRBD2 for D (6 bases). The CDR3 extends over 15 amino acids. Germline loops: CDR1 SGHRS, CDR2 YFSETQ. The ends were cut back, 4 bases at V and 0 bases at J, with 14 bases in the middle. The CDR3 is CASSLGDGSSYEQYF. In nucleotides, the CDR3 is TGCGCCAGCAGCCTGGGGGACGGGAGCTCCTACGAGCAGTACTTC. The variable domain in full, with the rest retrieved from reference TRBV5-1 and TRBJ2-7, is KAGVTQTPRYLIKTRGQQVTLSCSPISGHRSVSWYQQTPGQGLQFLFEYFSETQRNKGNFPGRFSGRQFSNSRSEMNVSTLELGDSALYLCASSLGDGSSYEQYFGPGTRLTVT.

The genes are TRBV20-1 and TRBJ2-1; the D is unclear. Trimming stripped 6 bases from V and 1 base from J, with 7 bases between. CDR1 is DFQATT, CDR2 SNEGSKA, per germline (reference sequence). This CDR3 comprises 12 residues. The CDR3 DNA reads TGCAGTGCGGGCAAATCCTACAATGAGCAGTTCTTC. Residues: CSAGKSYNEQFF.

This clonotype has a count of ten or more. The chain couples TRBV27 to TRBJ2-7; D is perhaps TRBD1 or TRBD2 (5 bases each). V was shortened by 6 bases and J by 1 base, with 10 bases between the two germline ends. The CDR3 length is 13 residues. Germline V lookup: CDR1 MNHEY, CDR2 SMNVEV (reference sequence). CDR3 protein: CASSLRGSYEQYF. The CDR3 DNA reads as TGTGCCAGCAGCTTGAGGGGATCCTACGAGCAGTACTTC.

The V and J genes are TRBV4-1 and TRBJ2-7; D not certain. Germline V lookup: CDR1 MGHRA, CDR2 YSYEKL. Trimming cost V 1 base and J 7 bases, with 11 bases left between them. The CDR3 spans 13 residues. The CDR3 region is CASSQGSGREQYF. In DNA form, the CDR3 reads TGCGCCAGCAGCCAAGGGTCCGGAAGAGAGCAGTACTTC.

Comment on this clonotype: A junction end diverges from the germline sequence, so it may reflect a read error. The chain has TRBV2 and TRBJ1-6; D call uncertain. The CDR3 is made up of 17 amino acids. The germline V gene has CDR1 SNHLY and CDR2 FYNNEI. CDR3 amino acids: CASSEADPSIHNSPPHF. The CDR3 nucleotides are TGTGCCAGCAGTGAAGCCGACCCATCCATTCATAATTCACCCCCCCACTTC.

The rearrangement links TRBV7-8 to TRBJ2-5, with 12 bases aligning to TRBD1. With 6 bases clipped from V and 5 bases from J, the junction kept 7 bases outside the gene matches. Per the germline V gene, CDR1 is SGHVS and CDR2 is FQNEAQ. The CDR3 loop spans 15 amino acids. The DNA of the CDR3 is TGTGCCAGCAGTCCCCGGGACAGGGGGCTGGAGACCCAGTACTTC. Translated: CASSPRDRGLETQYF.

The V gene is TRBV10-1, the J gene TRBJ1-2, with 7 bases matching TRBD1. With V trimmed by 5 bases and J by 7 bases, 10 bases remained unmatched. In germline, CDR1 is WNHNN, CDR2 SYGVQD (reference sequence). The CDR3 is 14 amino acids. CDR3 sequence (DNA): TGCGCCAGCAGTTCCGACAGGGCTGGCGGTGGCTACACCTTC. It codes for CASSSDRAGGGYTF.

The sample holds many counts of this clonotype. This CDR3 fails to terminate in the conserved phenylalanine or tryptophan, so it likely reflects a read error. J is TRBJ2-7 and V is TRBV29-1; unclear D gene. CDR3 length: 11 amino acids. V shed 7 bases and J shed 1 base, with 8 bases lying between them. Germline CDR1 reads SQVTM; CDR2 reads ANQGSEA. As DNA, the CDR3 is TGCAGCGCAGAAACGTCCTACGAGCAGTACCTC. Translating it yields CSAETSYEQYL.